This TCR beta chain was sequenced in a study of shared clonotypes between healthy human individuals. The test was conducted at deep level. The protocol was immunoSEQ multiplex PCR, while the TCRdb copy is restricted to in-frame clones and leaves out a portion. This table has about 2.3 million clones, roughly 90% appearing once. This clone was observed a single time. The same CDR3 is also encoded by other DNA sequences in this sample. The source of this sequence is a man aged 18 to 30 in good health. Some clones in this sample may be carry-over from other donors' samples. The sample taken for sequencing was naive CD4+ T cells from PBMCs. Subset defined: CD45RA+ positively selected.

The CDR3 here is CASSTGQINQPQHF. The CDR3 region has the DNA TGTGCCAGCAGCACGGGACAGATCAATCAGCCCCAGCATTTT. The chain links TRBV6-5 to TRBJ1-5; 7 bases match TRBD1. The junction had 5 bases not matched to a gene; V was cut back by 6 bases and J by 3 bases. The CDR3 runs to 14 residues. Germline V gene data show CDR1 as MNHEY and CDR2 as SVGAGI.